These T cell receptor beta chains were read from a single sample in a study of T cells after yellow fever vaccination. TCRdb reprocessed the 5' RACE reads with MiXCR, giving one entry per CDR3 protein. The top ten hold approximately 24% of the sample, which has 300,000 to 350,000 distinct CDR3 sequences, almost 4% seen once. This material consisted of PBMCs, taken 5 days after the yellow fever booster vaccination. Receptors were obtained from a man aged 18 to 30 who received the YFV17D yellow fever vaccine. The CDR3 runs from the conserved cysteine through the conserved F or W. Fields, in order: D gene, J gene, clone size, V gene, CDR3 protein, CDR3 DNA. D genes are given only for firm matches. Expanded clones are given a class, and other clones once, few, many or no size at all.

D gene: .
J gene: TRBJ2-2
clone size: many
V gene: TRBV29-1
CDR3 protein: CSVATANTGELFF
CDR3 DNA: TGCAGCGTTGCCACAGCTAACACCGGGGAGCTGTTTTTT

D gene: .
J gene: TRBJ1-6
clone size: many
V gene: TRBV20-1
CDR3 protein: CSARRDYNSPLHF
CDR3 DNA: TGCAGTGCTAGGCGGGATTATAATTCACCCCTCCACTTT

D gene: .
J gene: TRBJ2-7
clone size: .
V gene: TRBV29-1
CDR3 protein: CSVLQVTHYEQYF
CDR3 DNA: TGCAGCGTTCTACAGGTTACCCACTACGAGCAGTACTTC

D gene: .
J gene: TRBJ2-2
clone size: .
V gene: TRBV7-6
CDR3 protein: CATEGYTGELFF
CDR3 DNA: TGTGCCACGGAGGGTTACACCGGGGAGCTGTTTTTT

D gene: .
J gene: TRBJ2-5
clone size: few
V gene: TRBV28
CDR3 protein: CASSPGGRGETQYF
CDR3 DNA: TGTGCCAGCAGCCCGGGGGGCCGGGGAGAGACCCAGTACTTC

D gene: TRBD1
J gene: TRBJ1-6
clone size: .
V gene: TRBV5-6
CDR3 protein: CASSGGQGLSPLHF
CDR3 DNA: TGTGCCAGCAGCGGGGGACAGGGGCTCTCACCCCTCCACTTT

D gene: TRBD1
J gene: TRBJ2-7
clone size: .
V gene: TRBV20-1
CDR3 protein: CSAWDRGASVYEQYF
CDR3 DNA: TGCAGTGCTTGGGACAGGGGCGCCTCCGTCTACGAGCAGTACTTC

D gene: .
J gene: TRBJ2-2
clone size: many
V gene: TRBV6-2/TRBV6-3
CDR3 protein: CASSYSADENTGELFF
CDR3 DNA: TGTGCCAGCAGTTACTCTGCGGACGAGAACACCGGGGAGCTGTTTTTT

D gene: .
J gene: TRBJ1-1
clone size: many
V gene: TRBV5-1
CDR3 protein: CASSSTGTNTEAFF
CDR3 DNA: TGCGCCAGCAGCTCCACCGGGACAAACACTGAAGCTTTCTTT

D gene: TRBD2
J gene: TRBJ2-1
clone size: .
V gene: TRBV29-1
CDR3 protein: CSVATSGGPTYNEQFF
CDR3 DNA: TGCAGCGTCGCGACTAGCGGGGGCCCTACCTACAATGAGCAGTTCTTC

D gene: .
J gene: TRBJ2-1
clone size: many
V gene: TRBV4-1
CDR3 protein: CASSSEGDDEQFF
CDR3 DNA: TGCGCCAGCAGCTCGGAGGGGGACGATGAGCAGTTCTTC

D gene: .
J gene: TRBJ2-5
clone size: few
V gene: TRBV5-1
CDR3 protein: CASSFVGGGETQYF
CDR3 DNA: TGCGCCAGCAGCTTTGTAGGGGGGGGAGAGACCCAGTACTTC